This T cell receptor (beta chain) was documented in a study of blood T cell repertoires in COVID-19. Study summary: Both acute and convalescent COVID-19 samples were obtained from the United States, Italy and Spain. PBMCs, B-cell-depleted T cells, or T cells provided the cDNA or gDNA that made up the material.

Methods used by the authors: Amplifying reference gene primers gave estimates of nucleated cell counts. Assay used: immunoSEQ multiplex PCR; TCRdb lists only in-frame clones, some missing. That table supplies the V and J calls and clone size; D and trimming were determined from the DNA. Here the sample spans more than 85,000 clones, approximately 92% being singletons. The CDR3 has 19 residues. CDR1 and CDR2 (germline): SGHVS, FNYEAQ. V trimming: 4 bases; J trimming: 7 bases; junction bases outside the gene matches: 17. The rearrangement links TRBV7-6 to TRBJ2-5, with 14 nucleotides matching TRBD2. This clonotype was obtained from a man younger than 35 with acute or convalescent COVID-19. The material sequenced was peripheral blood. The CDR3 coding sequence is TGTGCCAGCAGCTCATTAACCGGGACTAGCGGGGGTGGCCTGGGGACCCAGTACTTC. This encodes CASSSLTGTSGGGLGTQYF.